The clone carrying this T cell receptor (beta chain) was detected ten times or more. Its antigen is still unknown. Via MiXCR, TCRdb re-called the 5' RACE reads, giving one row per CDR3 protein. The profile shows roughly 710,000 distinct CDR3 sequences, 6% to 6.5% of them singletons. Healthy Caucasians were all of the donors. The data stem from a study of identical twins. Whole-study findings and limits: Insertion counts were lower in abundant cord blood beta clonotypes, a trend that memory repertoires did not show. Invariant populations such as MAIT and iNKT cells could partly muddle zero-insertion analyses. Conclusions leaned on cross-sectional statistical analysis and did not track the same donors over time.

This TCR derives from a man aged 18 to 35 in good health. The specimen sequenced was naive T cells sorted from blood.

Written as DNA, the CDR3 is TGTGCCATCAGCCTCGCCCCCCCCTCTGCGGGAGCAGATACGCAGTATTTT. Translation gives CAISLAPPSAGADTQYF. The chain joins TRBV10-3 to TRBJ2-3, with 7 bases identical to TRBD2. With 6 bases clipped from V and 4 bases from J, the junction kept 16 bases outside the gene matches. Per the germline V gene, CDR1 is ENHRY and CDR2 is SYGVKD. CDR3 length: 17 residues.